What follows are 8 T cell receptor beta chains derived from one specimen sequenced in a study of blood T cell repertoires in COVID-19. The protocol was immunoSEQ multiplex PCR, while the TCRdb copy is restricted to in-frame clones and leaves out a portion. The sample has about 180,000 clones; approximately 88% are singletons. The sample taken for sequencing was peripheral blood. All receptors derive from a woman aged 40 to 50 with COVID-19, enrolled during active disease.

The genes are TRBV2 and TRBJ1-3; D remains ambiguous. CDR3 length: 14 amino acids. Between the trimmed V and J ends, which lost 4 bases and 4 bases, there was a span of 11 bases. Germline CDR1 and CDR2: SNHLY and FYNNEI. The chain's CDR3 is CASSVTGSGNTIYF. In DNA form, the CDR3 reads TGTGCCAGCAGTGTGACGGGTTCCGGAAACACCATATATTTT.

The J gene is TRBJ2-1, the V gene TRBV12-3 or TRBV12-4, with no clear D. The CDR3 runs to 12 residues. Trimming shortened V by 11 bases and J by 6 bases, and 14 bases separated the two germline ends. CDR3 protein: CAVYEVPNEQFF. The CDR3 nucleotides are TGTGCCGTTTACGAGGTCCCCAATGAGCAGTTCTTC.

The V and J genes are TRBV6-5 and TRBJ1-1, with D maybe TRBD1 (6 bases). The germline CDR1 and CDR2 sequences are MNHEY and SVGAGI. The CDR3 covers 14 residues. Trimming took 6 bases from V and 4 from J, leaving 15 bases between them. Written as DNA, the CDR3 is TGTGCCAGCAGCTACGCGACAGGACTCACTGAAGCTTTCTTT. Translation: CASSYATGLTEAFF.

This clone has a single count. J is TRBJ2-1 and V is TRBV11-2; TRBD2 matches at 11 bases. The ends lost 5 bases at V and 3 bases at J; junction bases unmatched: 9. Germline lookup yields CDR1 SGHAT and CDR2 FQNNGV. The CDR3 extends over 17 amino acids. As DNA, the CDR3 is TGTGCCAGCAGCCCCGTAGCGGGGGGGCGGGTCTACAATGAGCAGTTCTTC. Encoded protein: CASSPVAGGRVYNEQFF.

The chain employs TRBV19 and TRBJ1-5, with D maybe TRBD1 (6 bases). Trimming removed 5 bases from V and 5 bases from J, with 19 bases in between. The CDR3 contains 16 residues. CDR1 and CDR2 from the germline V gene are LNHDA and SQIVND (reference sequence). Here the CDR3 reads CASSPRQDQRYQPQHF. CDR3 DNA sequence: TGTGCCAGTAGTCCCCGACAGGACCAAAGGTATCAGCCCCAGCATTTT.

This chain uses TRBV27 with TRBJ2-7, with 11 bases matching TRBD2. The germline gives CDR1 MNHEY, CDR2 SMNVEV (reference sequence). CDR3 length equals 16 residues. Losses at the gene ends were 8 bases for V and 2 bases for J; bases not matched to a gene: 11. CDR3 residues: CASGGLRLAGPYEQYF. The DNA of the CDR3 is TGTGCCAGCGGAGGTCTCCGACTAGCGGGACCCTACGAGCAGTACTTC.

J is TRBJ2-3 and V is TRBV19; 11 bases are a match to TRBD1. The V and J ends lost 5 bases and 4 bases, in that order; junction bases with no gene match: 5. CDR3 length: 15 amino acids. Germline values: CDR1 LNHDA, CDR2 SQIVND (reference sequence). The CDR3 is CASSARDRGADTQYF. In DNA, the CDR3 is TGTGCCAGTAGTGCTCGGGACAGGGGGGCAGATACGCAGTATTTT.

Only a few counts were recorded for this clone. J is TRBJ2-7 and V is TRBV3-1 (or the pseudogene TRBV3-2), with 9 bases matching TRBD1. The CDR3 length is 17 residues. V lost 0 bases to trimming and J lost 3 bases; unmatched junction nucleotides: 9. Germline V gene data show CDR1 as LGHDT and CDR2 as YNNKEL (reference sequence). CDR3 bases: TGTGCCAGCAGCCAAGAGGGGCCCGGGACAGGGTACTACGAGCAGTACTTC. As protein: CASSQEGPGTGYYEQYF.